Below, 28 T cell receptor beta chains from the same sample are listed, as sequenced in a study of T cell changes during pregnancy in multiple sclerosis. This table comes from immunoSEQ multiplex PCR, and its TCRdb copy is limited to in-frame clones, with some not included. The sample carries more than 55,000 clones, approximately 90% recorded once. The material was peripheral blood, obtained after pregnancy. These receptors were taken from a female donor in good health, enrolled as a control in a pregnancy study.

The V call is TRBV7-2, the J call TRBJ1-1, with D tentatively TRBD1 (5 bases). Trimming pared 6 bases from V and 2 bases from J, leaving 19 bases between. The germline V gene has CDR1 SGHTA and CDR2 FQGNSA. This CDR3 is 16 amino acids long. The CDR3 loop is CASRPVGRTINTEAFF. CDR3 sequence (DNA): TGTGCCAGCAGGCCGGTTGGGCGGACAATTAACACTGAAGCTTTCTTT.

The chain recombines TRBV5-4 with TRBJ1-1; TRBD1 might be the D (5 bases). V was shortened by 0 bases and J by 3 bases, with 12 bases between the two germline ends. Germline CDR1 and CDR2: SGHNT and YYREEE (reference sequence). The CDR3 covers 15 residues. The CDR3 DNA is TGTGCCAGCAGCTTGGGGGGGGGTTGGGACACTGAAGCTTTCTTT. This translates into CASSLGGGWDTEAFF.

The chain couples TRBV18 to TRBJ2-7; 7 bases map to TRBD2. V dropped 4 bases and J dropped 4; count of bases not matched to a gene: 1. CDR3 length equals 12 residues. Germline loops: CDR1 KGHSH, CDR2 LQKENI. CDR3 protein: CASSRGGYEQYF. For the CDR3, the DNA is TGTGCCAGCTCACGGGGGGGATACGAGCAGTACTTC.

This clone was seen a handful of times. The CDR3 region is CASSSSGANVLTF. DNA of the CDR3: TGTGCCAGCAGCAGCTCTGGGGCCAACGTCCTGACTTTC. This rearrangement joins TRBV2 to TRBJ2-6; no clear D gene. CDR3 length: 13 amino acids. Germline CDR1 and CDR2: SNHLY and FYNNEI. V lost 6 bases and J lost 0, with 3 bases in between.

The rearrangement uses TRBV27 and TRBJ1-1; 8 bases map to TRBD1. Looked up from germline, CDR1 is MNHEY and CDR2 is SMNVEV (reference sequence). V shed 5 bases and J 4 bases; nucleotides not matched to a gene: 9. The CDR3 sequence is 15 residues long. DNA for the CDR3: TGTGCCAGCAGTCTTACAGGGGGAGAGGGCACTGAAGCTTTCTTT. Translation gives CASSLTGGEGTEAFF.

The V gene is TRBV28, the J gene TRBJ1-2; TRBD1 matches 10 bases. CDR3 length equals 15 residues. Germline V lookup: CDR1 MDHEN, CDR2 SYDVKM. V was clipped by 5 bases and J by 4 bases; unmatched bases: 7. CDR3 loop: CASSLTGGWGYGYTF. Written as DNA, the CDR3 is TGTGCCAGCAGTCTGACAGGGGGCTGGGGCTATGGCTACACCTTC.

The rearrangement joins TRBV15 to TRBJ2-7; 7 bases line up with TRBD1. CDR3 length: 14 residues. The trim removed 3 bases at V and 4 bases at J, leaving 6 bases unmatched. The V gene's germline CDR1 is LNHNV and CDR2 YYDKDF (reference sequence). The CDR3 DNA sequence: TGTGCCACCAGCAGGACAGGGAAAAGTTACGAGCAGTACTTC. Protein: CATSRTGKSYEQYF.

J is TRBJ2-7 and V is TRBV30; D remains ambiguous. Trimming stripped 0 bases from V and 3 bases from J, with 3 bases between. Germline V lookup: CDR1 GTSNPN, CDR2 SVGIG (reference sequence). CDR3 length equals 11 residues. This chain's CDR3 is CAWSVIYEQYF. CDR3 bases: TGTGCCTGGAGTGTCATCTACGAGCAGTACTTC.

V usage is TRBV11-1 and J usage is TRBJ1-1; tentatively, D is TRBD1 (6 bases). V lost 1 base, J lost 7 bases, and 10 bases lay in between. CDR3 length: 13 residues. Germline CDR1 SGHAT, CDR2 FQDESV (reference sequence). CDR3 coding DNA: TGTGCCAGCAGCTTAGACAGGGTCGATGAAGCTTTCTTT. It codes for CASSLDRVDEAFF.

V and J are TRBV27 and TRBJ1-1; D not certain. Trimming left V 5 bases short and J 2 bases short, with 21 bases between. CDR1 MNHEY and CDR2 SMNVEV come from the germline V gene (reference sequence). The CDR3 extends over 17 amino acids. CDR3 DNA: TGTGCCAGCAGTCTGCACGGGTTAGGGAGCGACAACACTGAAGCTTTCTTT. It encodes CASSLHGLGSDNTEAFF.

The V gene is TRBV19, the J gene TRBJ2-7; 8 bases are a match to TRBD2. V was pared by 4 bases and J by 5 bases, with 4 bases of the junction left unmatched. CDR1 is LNHDA and CDR2 is SQIVND in the germline V gene (reference sequence). The CDR3 is made up of 13 amino acids. The CDR3 here is CASSTRRGDEQYF. As DNA, the CDR3 is TGTGCCAGTAGTACCCGGCGGGGGGACGAGCAGTACTTC.

V and J are TRBV30 and TRBJ2-3; the D gene is possibly TRBD1 (6 bases). The CDR3 loop spans 13 amino acids. The V and J ends lost 2 bases and 3 bases respectively, with 9 bases between them. Germline V gene lookup returns CDR1 GTSNPN and CDR2 SVGIG (reference sequence). The CDR3: CAWSKGQTDTQYF. CDR3 nucleotide sequence: TGTGCCTGGAGTAAAGGACAGACAGATACGCAGTATTTT.

V usage is TRBV6-5 and J usage is TRBJ1-3; a weak D match, TRBD1 (5 bases). The CDR3 consists of 12 residues. The V end lost 7 bases, the J end lost 6 bases, and 10 bases lay between the germline ends. CDR1 MNHEY and CDR2 SVGAGI come from the germline V gene. In DNA form, the CDR3 reads TGTGCCAGCACGGGGGATGAAAACACCATATATTTT. Residues: CASTGDENTIYF.

This clone was recorded only once. V and J are TRBV5-6 and TRBJ2-5; 14 bases line up with TRBD2. Germline assignment: CDR1 SGHDT and CDR2 YYEEEE. V lost 0 bases to trimming and J lost 5 bases; unmatched junction nucleotides: 9. CDR3 length: 18 residues. Written as DNA, the CDR3 is TGTGCCAGCAGCTTGGGTTGGGGACTAGCGGGGGTTGCGGAGACCCAGTACTTC. Amino acids: CASSLGWGLAGVAETQYF. The variable domain in full, completed from reference TRBV5-6 and TRBJ2-5, reads DAGVTQSPTHLIKTRGQQVTLRCSPKSGHDTVSWYQQALGQGPQFIFQYYEEEERQRGNFPDRFSGHQFPNYSSELNVNALLLGDSALYLCASSLGWGLAGVAETQYFGPGTRLLVL.

The chain uses TRBV2 and TRBJ1-1; D remains ambiguous. The V and J ends lost 2 bases and 1 base respectively, with 17 bases between them. The germline CDR1 and CDR2 sequences are SNHLY and FYNNEI. The CDR3 is 17 residues long. The CDR3 sequence is CASSEYRTGRENTEAFF. Here the CDR3 DNA reads TGTGCCAGCAGTGAATATAGGACCGGGAGGGAGAACACTGAAGCTTTCTTT.

The chain is built from TRBV5-4 and TRBJ2-3; 7 nucleotides align to TRBD2. With V trimmed by 0 bases and J by 2 bases, 3 bases remained unmatched. The CDR3 has 15 residues. The germline gives CDR1 SGHNT, CDR2 YYREEE (reference sequence). CDR3 sequence reads: CASSLGGGVTDTQYF. CDR3 nucleotides: TGTGCCAGCAGCTTGGGGGGAGGGGTCACAGATACGCAGTATTTT.

The chain couples TRBV11-2 to TRBJ2-7; a weak D match, TRBD2 (5 bases). Germline V lookup: CDR1 SGHAT, CDR2 FQNNGV. The CDR3 runs 15 residues. The V end was cut by 5 bases, the J end by 0 bases, with 14 bases between. In DNA form, the CDR3 reads TGTGCCAGCAGCCCAAGTAGCGTGAGCTCCTACGAGCAGTACTTC. This gives the protein CASSPSSVSSYEQYF. The entire variable domain, with the rest obtained from reference TRBV11-2 and TRBJ2-7, is as follows: EAGVAQSPRYKIIEKRQSVAFWCNPISGHATLYWYQQILGQGPKLLIQFQNNGVVDDSQLPKDRFSAERLKGVDSTLKIQPAKLEDSAVYLCASSPSSVSSYEQYFGPGTRLTVT.

The chain uses TRBV7-9 and TRBJ2-7; no reliable D call. The V gene lost 1 base and the J gene lost 0 bases, with 7 bases spanning the gap. The germline CDR1 and CDR2 sequences are SEHNR and FQNEAQ (reference sequence). This CDR3 spans 14 amino acids. In DNA form, the CDR3 reads TGTGCCAGCAGCTTAGAAGCTGGCTCCTACGAGCAGTACTTC. This gives the protein CASSLEAGSYEQYF.

The chain is built from TRBV28 and TRBJ1-5, with 10 positions matching TRBD1. The CDR3 covers 14 residues. The V gene's germline CDR1 is MDHEN and CDR2 SYDVKM. The ends lost 7 bases at V and 7 bases at J; junction bases unmatched: 7. In DNA form, the CDR3 reads TGTGCCAGCACCTTGGACAGGGGGTCCCAGCCCCAGCATTTT. The encoded protein is CASTLDRGSQPQHF. Full variable domain (outside the CDR3, taken from reference TRBV28 and TRBJ1-5): DVKVTQSSRYLVKRTGEKVFLECVQDMDHENMFWYRQDPGLGLRLIYFSYDVKMKEKGDIPEGYSVSREKKERFSLILESASTNQTSMYLCASTLDRGSQPQHFGDGTRLSIL.

The chain employs TRBV5-1 and TRBJ2-1; no clear D. The CDR3 is 15 residues long. Germline assignment: CDR1 SGHRS and CDR2 YFSETQ. Trimming removed 0 bases at V and 5 bases at J, with 12 bases between. CDR3 residues: CASSLEVEANNEQFF. In DNA, the CDR3 is TGCGCCAGCAGCTTGGAGGTAGAGGCAAACAATGAGCAGTTCTTC.

This rearrangement joins TRBV9 to TRBJ2-1; TRBD1 aligns across 9 bases. The V segment lost 4 bases and the J segment 2 bases; nucleotides outside the gene matches: 10. CDR1 and CDR2 from the germline V gene are SGDLS and YYNGEE. The CDR3 runs 17 residues. For the CDR3, the DNA is TGTGCCAGCAGCTCCCATCCCCGGGACAGGGCCTACAATGAGCAGTTCTTC. This sequence encodes CASSSHPRDRAYNEQFF.

The table lists this clone with a few counts. The chain employs TRBV6-4 and TRBJ2-3; 10 nucleotides align to TRBD1. CDR3 length: 15 residues. The junction had 3 bases not matched to a gene; V was cut back by 2 bases and J by 4 bases. Germline V gene sequence: CDR1 MRHNA, CDR2 SNTAGT. The CDR3 DNA reads as TGTGCCAGCAGTGACAAGACAGGGGGCGCAGATACGCAGTATTTT. Protein: CASSDKTGGADTQYF.

The chain carries TRBV30 and TRBJ1-1; 8 nucleotides line up with TRBD1. V was clipped by 4 bases and J by 0 bases; unmatched bases: 4. CDR1 is GTSNPN and CDR2 is SVGIG in the germline V gene (reference sequence). The CDR3 totals 14 residues. The CDR3 here is CAWTKDRVNTEAFF. The CDR3 coding sequence is TGTGCCTGGACCAAGGACAGGGTGAACACTGAAGCTTTCTTT.

The genes are TRBV4-1 and TRBJ1-2; tentative D call: TRBD1 (5 bases). The V gene's germline CDR1 is MGHRA and CDR2 YSYEKL. With 0 bases removed from V and 7 bases from J, the gap between germline ends came to 12 bases. CDR3 length equals 14 residues. The DNA for the CDR3 is TGCGCCAGCAGCCAAGATTGGGGCACTGCTGGCTACACCTTC. Translation: CASSQDWGTAGYTF.

V gene TRBV18 combines with J gene TRBJ1-3; D is unclear. Germline CDR1 and CDR2: KGHSH and LQKENI. The CDR3 sequence is 15 residues long. V shed 2 bases and J shed 4 bases, with 12 bases lying between them. The CDR3 loop is CASSPAGKDGNTIYF. The CDR3 DNA sequence: TGTGCCAGCTCACCAGCCGGGAAAGACGGAAACACCATATATTTT.

The chain has TRBV19 and TRBJ1-1; 8 bases are a match to TRBD1. The CDR3 has 15 residues. Germline values: CDR1 LNHDA, CDR2 SQIVND (reference sequence). V dropped 1 base and J dropped 6; count of bases not matched to a gene: 7. CDR3 residues: CASSIGPGGDPEAFF. The CDR3, as DNA: TGTGCCAGTAGTATAGGCCCAGGGGGCGACCCTGAAGCTTTCTTT.

This chain links TRBV28 with TRBJ1-2; D remains ambiguous. The CDR3 runs to 12 residues. The V end lost 7 bases, the J end lost 2 bases, and 8 bases lay between the germline ends. From germline, CDR1 is MDHEN and CDR2 SYDVKM. CDR3 sequence (DNA): TGTGCCAGCAAAGTACAGAACTATGGCTACACCTTC. It yields the protein CASKVQNYGYTF.

The genes are TRBV18 and TRBJ2-1, with D perhaps matching TRBD2 (6 bases). Trimming removed 6 bases from V and 8 bases from J, with 14 bases in between. Germline loops: CDR1 KGHSH, CDR2 LQKENI. The CDR3 length is 13 residues. CDR3 amino acids: CASSPGVLDEQFF. The CDR3 bases are TGTGCCAGCTCTCCGGGGGTCCTGGATGAGCAGTTCTTC. Supplemented by reference TRBV18 and TRBJ2-1, the full variable domain reads NAGVMQNPRHLVRRRGQEARLRCSPMKGHSHVYWYRQLPEEGLKFMVYLQKENIIDESGMPKERFSAEFPKEGPSILRIQQVVRGDSAAYFCASSPGVLDEQFFGPGTRLTVL.